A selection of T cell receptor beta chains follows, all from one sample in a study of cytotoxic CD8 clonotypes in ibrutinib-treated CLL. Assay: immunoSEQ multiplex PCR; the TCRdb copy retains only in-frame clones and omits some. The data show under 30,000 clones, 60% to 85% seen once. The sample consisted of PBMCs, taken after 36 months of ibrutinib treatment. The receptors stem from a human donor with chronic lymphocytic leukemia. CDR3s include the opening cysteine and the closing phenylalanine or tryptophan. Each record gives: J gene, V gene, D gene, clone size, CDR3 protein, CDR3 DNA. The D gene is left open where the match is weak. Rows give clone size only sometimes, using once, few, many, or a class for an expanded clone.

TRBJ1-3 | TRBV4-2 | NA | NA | CASSHDRSSGNTIYF | TGTGCCAGCAGCCACGACAGAAGCTCTGGAAACACCATATATTTT
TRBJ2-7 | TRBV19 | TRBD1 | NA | CASSGWTGGFEQYF | TGTGCCAGTAGTGGATGGACAGGGGGCTTCGAGCAGTACTTC
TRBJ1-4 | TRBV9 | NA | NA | CASSIQPGAGEKLFF | TGTGCCAGCAGCATCCAACCGGGGGCGGGCGAAAAACTGTTTTTT
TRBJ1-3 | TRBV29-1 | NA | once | CSVEGWGNTIYF | TGCAGCGTTGAAGGGTGGGGAAACACCATATATTTT
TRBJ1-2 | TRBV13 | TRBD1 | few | CASSPRTGGLYGYTF | TGTGCCAGCAGCCCACGGACAGGGGGGCTATATGGCTACACCTTC
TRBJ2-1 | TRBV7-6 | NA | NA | CASSHTGPGMGYEQFF | TGTGCCAGCAGCCACACCGGGCCGGGGATGGGTTATGAGCAGTTCTTC
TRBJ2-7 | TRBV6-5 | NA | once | CASSYEAGLSYEQYF | TGTGCCAGCAGTTACGAGGCGGGCCTCTCCTACGAGCAGTACTTC
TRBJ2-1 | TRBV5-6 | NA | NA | CASSLGGGWDNEQFF | TGTGCCAGCAGCTTAGGCGGGGGCTGGGACAATGAGCAGTTCTTC
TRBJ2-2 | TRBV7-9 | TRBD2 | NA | CASTVGLAANTGELFF | TGTGCCAGCACTGTGGGACTAGCGGCGAACACCGGGGAGCTGTTTTTT
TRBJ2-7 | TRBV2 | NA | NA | CASSPGFSGTYEQYF | TGTGCCAGCAGTCCGGGGTTTAGCGGAACCTACGAGCAGTACTTC
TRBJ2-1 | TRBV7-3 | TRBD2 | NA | CASSWSGGGYNEQFF | TGTGCCAGCAGCTGGAGCGGGGGAGGATACAATGAGCAGTTCTTC
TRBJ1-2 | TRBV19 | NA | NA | CASSIGISINYGYTF | TGTGCCAGTAGTATTGGGATCAGCATTAACTATGGCTACACCTTC
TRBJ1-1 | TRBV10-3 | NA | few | CAISESGTVNTEAFF | TGTGCCATCAGTGAGTCCGGGACGGTGAACACTGAAGCTTTCTTT
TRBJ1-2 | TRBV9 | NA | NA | CASSVDTVHGYTF | TGTGCCAGCAGCGTAGACACAGTTCATGGCTACACCTTC
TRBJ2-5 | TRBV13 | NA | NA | CASSPRRETQYF | TGTGCCAGCAGCCCTCGCCGAGAGACCCAGTACTTC
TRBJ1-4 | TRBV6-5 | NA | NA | CASSWDFRGEKLFF | TGTGCCAGCAGTTGGGACTTCCGTGGAGAAAAACTGTTTTTT
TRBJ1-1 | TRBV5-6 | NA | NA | CASSFGSSEAFF | TGTGCCAGCAGCTTTGGCTCATCTGAAGCTTTCTTT
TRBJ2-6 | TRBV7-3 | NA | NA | CASSLGQAYSGANVLTF | TGTGCCAGCAGCTTGGGGCAGGCTTACTCTGGGGCCAACGTCCTGACTTTC
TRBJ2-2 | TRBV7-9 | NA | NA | CASSFPLLRGELFF | TGTGCCAGCAGCTTCCCGCTCCTACGGGGGGAGCTGTTTTTT
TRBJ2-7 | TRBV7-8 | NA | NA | CASSLTVEQYF | TGTGCCAGCAGCTTAACGGTCGAGCAGTACTTC
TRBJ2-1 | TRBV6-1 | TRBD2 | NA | CASSDGRGGPYNEQFF | TGTGCCAGCAGTGACGGGCGGGGGGGGCCGTACAATGAGCAGTTCTTC
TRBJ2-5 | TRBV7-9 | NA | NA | CASSLETQYF | TGTGCCAGCAGCTTAGAGACCCAGTACTTC
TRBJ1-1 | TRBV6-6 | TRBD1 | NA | CASSYGGTGGTEAFF | TGTGCCAGCAGTTACGGCGGGACAGGGGGAACTGAAGCTTTCTTT
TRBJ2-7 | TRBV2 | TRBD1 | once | CASGVRDSTPYEQYF | TGTGCCAGCGGCGTCCGGGACAGTACTCCCTACGAGCAGTACTTC
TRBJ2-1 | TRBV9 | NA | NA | CASSVVGGVYNEQFF | TGTGCCAGCAGCGTAGTCGGGGGAGTTTACAATGAGCAGTTCTTC
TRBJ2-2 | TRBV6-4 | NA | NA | CASSQGNTGELFF | TGTGCCAGCTCCCAGGGGAACACCGGGGAGCTGTTTTTT
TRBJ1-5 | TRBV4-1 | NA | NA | CASSQGDGRNQPQHF | TGCGCCAGCAGCCAAGGGGACGGCCGCAATCAGCCCCAGCATTTT
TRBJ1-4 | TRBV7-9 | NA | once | CASSSDAPVAKLFF | TGTGCCAGCAGCTCAGACGCCCCGGTAGCAAAACTGTTTTTT
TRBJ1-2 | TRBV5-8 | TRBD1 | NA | CASSLAQGYGYTF | TGTGCCAGCAGCTTGGCACAGGGGTATGGCTACACCTTC
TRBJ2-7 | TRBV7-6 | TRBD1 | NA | CASSLEQGGRYEQYF | TGTGCCAGCAGCTTAGAACAGGGGGGAAGGTACGAGCAGTACTTC
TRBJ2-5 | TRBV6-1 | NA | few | CASRREGWGETQYF | TGTGCCAGCAGGAGGGAAGGGTGGGGAGAGACCCAGTACTTC
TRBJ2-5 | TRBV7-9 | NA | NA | CASSPGDRKETQYF | TGTGCCAGCAGCCCAGGGGATAGAAAAGAGACCCAGTACTTC
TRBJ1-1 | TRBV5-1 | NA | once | CATRGGSVDTEAFF | TGCGCCACTAGAGGAGGTAGTGTGGACACTGAAGCTTTCTTT
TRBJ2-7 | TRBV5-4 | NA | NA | CASSSGGLGEQYF | TGTGCCAGCAGCTCGGGGGGCCTTGGAGAGCAGTACTTC
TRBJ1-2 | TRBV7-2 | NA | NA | CASLGASNYGYTF | TGTGCCAGCCTGGGGGCTTCTAACTATGGCTACACCTTC
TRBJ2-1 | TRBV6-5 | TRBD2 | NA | CASSYSGLAGTPQQFF | TGTGCCAGCAGTTACTCGGGACTAGCGGGGACCCCCCAGCAGTTCTTC
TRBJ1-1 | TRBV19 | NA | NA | CASSNLQNTEAFF | TGTGCCAGTAGTAATCTTCAGAACACTGAAGCTTTCTTT